This is a list of T cell receptor beta chains from one sample in a study of blood T cell repertoires in COVID-19. TCRdb's table, derived via immunoSEQ multiplex PCR, lists solely in-frame clones and lacks some. The sample holds about 150,000 clones, approximately 85% seen once. The sequencing sample was made of peripheral blood. Receptor source: a man between 60 and 70 years old with COVID-19, enrolled during active disease. Each CDR3 is given with its conserved first and last residue. The order of the fields is CDR3 DNA, CDR3 protein, D gene, V gene, clone size, J gene. D genes are given only for firm matches. A row's size may be missing; if present it is once, few, many or a size class.

cdr3_nt: TGTGCCACCCTTGACTCTCTGCTTCGCTATGGCTACACCTTC; cdr3_aa: CATLDSLLRYGYTF; d_call: .; v_call: TRBV28; clone_size: .; j_call: TRBJ1-2
cdr3_nt: TGTGCCAGCAGCTTAGGACAGCAAGAGACCCAGTACTTC; cdr3_aa: CASSLGQQETQYF; d_call: .; v_call: TRBV7-2; clone_size: .; j_call: TRBJ2-5
cdr3_nt: TGTGCCAGCAGTTACGACAGGTGGGAAACTGAAGCTTTCTTT; cdr3_aa: CASSYDRWETEAFF; d_call: .; v_call: TRBV6-6; clone_size: .; j_call: TRBJ1-1
cdr3_nt: TGCAGCGTCCGAGGGACTAGCGGAGGTACGCAGTATTTT; cdr3_aa: CSVRGTSGGTQYF; d_call: TRBD2; v_call: TRBV29-1; clone_size: .; j_call: TRBJ2-3
cdr3_nt: TGTGCCAGCAGTTCCCAGGGACAAGCAACTAATGAAAAACTGTTTTTT; cdr3_aa: CASSSQGQATNEKLFF; d_call: .; v_call: TRBV6-5; clone_size: once; j_call: TRBJ1-4
cdr3_nt: TGTGCCACCTACTCCTCTGGGGCCAACGTCCTGACTTTC; cdr3_aa: CATYSSGANVLTF; d_call: .; v_call: TRBV27; clone_size: once; j_call: TRBJ2-6
cdr3_nt: TGTGCCAGCAGCTTCTTAAAAACTAGCGGGGCAGATACGCAGTATTTT; cdr3_aa: CASSFLKTSGADTQYF; d_call: TRBD2; v_call: TRBV5-6; clone_size: .; j_call: TRBJ2-3
cdr3_nt: TGTGCCAGCAGAAAGACAGGGATCGTTCAGCCCCAGCATTTT; cdr3_aa: CASRKTGIVQPQHF; d_call: TRBD1; v_call: TRBV27; clone_size: .; j_call: TRBJ1-5
cdr3_nt: TGTGCCAGCAGTTACATGGGGGGTTCGTACGAGCAGTACTTC; cdr3_aa: CASSYMGGSYEQYF; d_call: .; v_call: TRBV6-2/TRBV6-3; clone_size: .; j_call: TRBJ2-7
cdr3_nt: TGTGCCAGCAGCTTAAGGGGGGACTCCTACAATGAGCAGTTCTTC; cdr3_aa: CASSLRGDSYNEQFF; d_call: .; v_call: TRBV7-3; clone_size: .; j_call: TRBJ2-1
cdr3_nt: TGTGCCAGCAGGACGGCTGACAGGCCGAACACTGAAGCTTTCTTT; cdr3_aa: CASRTADRPNTEAFF; d_call: .; v_call: TRBV6-5; clone_size: .; j_call: TRBJ1-1
cdr3_nt: TGTGCCAGCAGCTTTAGATCTGAAGCTTTCTTT; cdr3_aa: CASSFRSEAFF; d_call: .; v_call: TRBV5-6; clone_size: few; j_call: TRBJ1-1
cdr3_nt: TGTGCCAGCAGCGAGGGATCTGTTAGCAATCAGCCCCAGCATTTT; cdr3_aa: CASSEGSVSNQPQHF; d_call: .; v_call: TRBV11-2; clone_size: .; j_call: TRBJ1-5
cdr3_nt: TGTGCCAGCAGCAAAGACTACTACTATGGCTACACCTTC; cdr3_aa: CASSKDYYYGYTF; d_call: .; v_call: TRBV7-2; clone_size: .; j_call: TRBJ1-2
cdr3_nt: TGTGCCAGCAGCCTCGACAGGGCCAACACTGAAGCTTTCTTT; cdr3_aa: CASSLDRANTEAFF; d_call: TRBD1; v_call: TRBV9; clone_size: .; j_call: TRBJ1-1
cdr3_nt: TGCAGTGCTAGTAAGGTGGGACTAGCGGGAGAGAATGAGCAGTTCTTC; cdr3_aa: CSASKVGLAGENEQFF; d_call: TRBD2; v_call: TRBV20-1; clone_size: .; j_call: TRBJ2-1
cdr3_nt: TGTGCCAGCATCGTGACAGGGAGTACTGAAGCTTTCTTT; cdr3_aa: CASIVTGSTEAFF; d_call: TRBD1; v_call: TRBV12-3/TRBV12-4; clone_size: .; j_call: TRBJ1-1
cdr3_nt: TGCGCCAGCAGTCTCGGGACAGGGACCTACAATGAGCAGTTCTTC; cdr3_aa: CASSLGTGTYNEQFF; d_call: TRBD1; v_call: TRBV5-1; clone_size: .; j_call: TRBJ2-1
cdr3_nt: TGTGCCAGCAGCTTAACCGCGGGAGGGGAGCAGTACTTC; cdr3_aa: CASSLTAGGEQYF; d_call: TRBD2; v_call: TRBV7-8; clone_size: .; j_call: TRBJ2-7